Following are 22 T cell receptor beta chains from one sample sequenced in a study of neoadjuvant anti-PD-1 for oral cavity cancer. Produced via immunoSEQ multiplex PCR; TCRdb's table is partial and in-frame only. The table has approximately 83,000 clones, approximately 84% seen once; the top ten hold about 2.9%. Here the sequenced sample was PBMCs, taken before nivolumab (anti-PD-1) treatment. These receptors all stem from a person between 40 and 79 years old with oral cavity squamous cell carcinoma.

The chain employs TRBV19 and TRBJ2-1, with 9 bases aligning to TRBD1. The CDR3 covers 20 residues. V gave up 1 base and J gave up 8 bases; unmatched junction bases: 21. CDR1 is LNHDA and CDR2 is SQIVND in the germline V gene (reference sequence). The CDR3 is CASSIVWGWEQGAQRDEQFF. The CDR3 region has the DNA TGTGCCAGTAGTATAGTATGGGGGTGGGAACAGGGGGCGCAGAGAGATGAGCAGTTCTTC.

The V call is TRBV13, the J call TRBJ1-3; weak D call: TRBD1 (5 bases). The V and J ends lost 0 bases and 0 bases respectively, with 9 bases between them. CDR3 length: 16 amino acids. Germline CDR1 and CDR2: PRHDT and FYEKMQ (reference sequence). CDR3 in amino acids: CASSLGPGSSGNTIYF. In nucleotides, the CDR3 is TGTGCCAGCAGCTTAGGGCCAGGGAGCTCTGGAAACACCATATATTTT. The whole variable domain, filled in from reference TRBV13 and TRBJ1-3, reads AAGVIQSPRHLIKEKRETATLKCYPIPRHDTVYWYQQGPGQDPQFLISFYEKMQSDKGSIPDRFSAQQFSDYHSELNMSSLELGDSALYFCASSLGPGSSGNTIYFGEGSWLTVV.

This clone was detected a few times. The chain carries TRBV28 and TRBJ1-2; TRBD1 is a possible D gene (5 bases). Trimming took 6 bases from V and 6 from J, leaving 14 bases between them. Germline loops: CDR1 MDHEN, CDR2 SYDVKM. The CDR3 is 13 amino acids. CDR3 DNA sequence: TGTGCCAGCAGCCCTGGGGGGACGGATGGCTACACCTTC. Translating it yields CASSPGGTDGYTF.

This chain links TRBV6-1 with TRBJ2-2; D call uncertain. Looked up from germline, CDR1 is MNHNS and CDR2 is SASEGT. The CDR3 covers 13 residues. V lost 7 bases to trimming and J lost 5 bases, with 11 bases between them. The CDR3 nucleotides are TGTGCCAGCATTTCGTCGGCAACCGGGGAGCTGTTTTTT. Its protein is CASISSATGELFF.

This clone appeared once. The CDR3 DNA reads TGCGCCAGCAGTGAGCCTTACACCGGGGAGCTGTTTTTT. The encoded protein is CASSEPYTGELFF. The chain uses TRBV10-1 and TRBJ2-2; the D is unclear. The length of the CDR3 is 13 residues. Looked up from germline, CDR1 is WNHNN and CDR2 is SYGVQD (reference sequence). Trimming shortened V by 2 bases and J by 3 bases, and 4 bases separated the two germline ends.

This clone was seen more than once but under ten times. V is TRBV5-1 and J is TRBJ2-3; 8 nucleotides align to TRBD1. The V and J ends lost 0 bases and 6 bases, in that order; junction bases with no gene match: 6. CDR1 and CDR2 from the germline V gene are SGHRS and YFSETQ. The CDR3 loop spans 15 amino acids. The chain's CDR3 is CASSLVGQAADTQYF. DNA for the CDR3: TGCGCCAGCAGCTTGGTGGGACAGGCTGCCGATACGCAGTATTTT. The variable domain in full, with the rest retrieved from reference TRBV5-1 and TRBJ2-3, is KAGVTQTPRYLIKTRGQQVTLSCSPISGHRSVSWYQQTPGQGLQFLFEYFSETQRNKGNFPGRFSGRQFSNSRSEMNVSTLELGDSALYLCASSLVGQAADTQYFGPGTRLTVL.

The table lists this clone with a few counts. The V and J genes are TRBV5-1 and TRBJ2-3, with D hard to call. The CDR3 runs 13 residues. The germline CDR1 and CDR2 sequences are SGHRS and YFSETQ. V was clipped by 5 bases and J by 0 bases, with 7 bases between them. The CDR3 DNA reads as TGCGCCAGCAGTACGGATAGCACAGATACGCAGTATTTT. Amino acid sequence: CASSTDSTDTQYF.

The rearrangement links TRBV2 to TRBJ2-7, with unresolved D. CDR1 is SNHLY, CDR2 FYNNEI, per germline. The CDR3 runs 13 residues. V gave up 5 bases and J gave up 2 bases, with 10 bases separating them. The CDR3 DNA reads TGTGCCAGCAGTAGTACTATCCCCTACGAGCAGTACTTC. Amino acids: CASSSTIPYEQYF.

The J gene is TRBJ2-7, the V gene TRBV4-1; TRBD2 is a possible D gene (6 bases). Germline CDR1 reads MGHRA; CDR2 reads YSYEKL. V was shortened by 1 base and J by 0 bases, with 13 bases between the two germline ends. The length of the CDR3 is 16 residues. The CDR3 sequence: CASSQGASGFSYEQYF. CDR3 DNA sequence: TGCGCCAGCAGCCAAGGTGCAAGCGGGTTCTCCTACGAGCAGTACTTC.

The rearrangement uses TRBV30 and TRBJ2-2; D may be TRBD2 (5 bases). Germline values: CDR1 GTSNPN, CDR2 SVGIG (reference sequence). CDR3 length: 15 residues. V lost 3 bases and J 0 bases, leaving 11 bases between the germline ends. Here the CDR3 reads CAWRRADSNTGELFF. The CDR3 region has the DNA TGTGCCTGGAGGCGTGCGGACTCGAACACCGGGGAGCTGTTTTTT.

The J gene is TRBJ2-4, the V gene TRBV5-8; no firm D call. This CDR3 has 12 residues. The V end lost 5 bases, the J end lost 6 bases, and 9 bases lay between the germline ends. Germline V gives CDR1 SGHTS, CDR2 YDEGEE. The DNA of the CDR3 is TGTGCCAGCAGGCAGACGATAAACATTCAGTACTTC. Translated: CASRQTINIQYF.

The chain links TRBV5-1 to TRBJ2-6; possibly TRBD1 or TRBD2 for D (5 bases each). With 1 base removed from V and 0 bases from J, the gap between germline ends came to 14 bases. Germline V gene sequence: CDR1 SGHRS, CDR2 YFSETQ. The CDR3 is made up of 18 amino acids. The CDR3 loop reads CASSLLPGPFSGANVLTF. The CDR3 DNA sequence: TGCGCCAGCAGCTTGCTTCCGGGACCTTTCTCTGGGGCCAACGTCCTGACTTTC.

The CDR3 loop reads CAGGTGSQPQHF. CDR3 bases: TGTGCCGGAGGGACAGGGAGTCAGCCCCAGCATTTT. The rearrangement uses TRBV30 and TRBJ1-5; 9 bases fit TRBD1. The CDR3 runs 12 residues. V gave up 8 bases and J gave up 6 bases; unmatched junction bases: 5. Germline assignment: CDR1 GTSNPN and CDR2 SVGIG (reference sequence).

The CDR3 nucleotides are TGTGCCAGTAGTTCCGGGACTAGCGGGAGTCTGGGTACGCAGTATTTT. Translating gives CASSSGTSGSLGTQYF. The rearrangement uses TRBV19 and TRBJ2-3; 14 bases map to TRBD2. The CDR3 is 16 amino acids. The J segment lost 8 bases and the V segment lost 5 bases, leaving 9 bases of the junction unmatched. From germline, CDR1 is LNHDA and CDR2 SQIVND (reference sequence). The variable domain in full, with the rest retrieved from reference TRBV19 and TRBJ2-3, is DGGITQSPKYLFRKEGQNVTLSCEQNLNHDAMYWYRQDPGQGLRLIYYSQIVNDFQKGDIAEGYSVSREKKESFPLTVTSAQKNPTAFYLCASSSGTSGSLGTQYFGPGTRLTVL.

This chain joins TRBV29-1 and TRBJ2-1; a weak D match, TRBD2 (5 bases). Trimming removed 5 bases at V and 4 bases at J, with 12 bases between. Per germline, CDR1 SQVTM and CDR2 ANQGSEA. There are 13 residues in the CDR3. CDR3 sequence reads: CSVSGAAYNEQFF. The CDR3 DNA follows: TGCAGCGTTTCCGGAGCGGCTTACAATGAGCAGTTCTTC.

The chain couples TRBV29-1 to TRBJ2-1; 7 bases align to TRBD2. The germline V gene has CDR1 SQVTM and CDR2 ANQGSEA. Unmatched junction bases numbered 10, after V lost 7 bases and J lost 4 bases. The CDR3 extends over 14 amino acids. CDR3 residues: CSADDWGGYNEQFF. CDR3 sequence (DNA): TGCAGCGCGGATGACTGGGGGGGTTACAATGAGCAGTTCTTC.

About this clone: An end of the junction does not agree with germline; a read error may underlie this. CDR3 DNA: TGTGCCAGCAGGGCCGGGACAGGGTCCTCCGAGCAGTACTTC. Amino acids: CASRAGTGSSEQYF. The genes are TRBV27 and TRBJ2-7; 9 positions agree with TRBD1. Germline lookup yields CDR1 MNHEY and CDR2 SMNVEV (reference sequence). The CDR3 consists of 14 residues.

The genes are TRBV19 and TRBJ2-2; the D gene could be TRBD1 or TRBD2 (5 bases each). The CDR3 is 15 amino acids. CDR1 and CDR2 from the germline V gene are LNHDA and SQIVND (reference sequence). Trimming stripped 8 bases from V and 2 bases from J, with 15 bases between. The CDR3: CASYPGAVNTGELFF. The CDR3 DNA reads as TGTGCCAGTTACCCCGGGGCAGTCAACACCGGGGAGCTGTTTTTT. Looking up the rest from reference TRBV19 and TRBJ2-2 gives the full variable domain: DGGITQSPKYLFRKEGQNVTLSCEQNLNHDAMYWYRQDPGQGLRLIYYSQIVNDFQKGDIAEGYSVSREKKESFPLTVTSAQKNPTAFYLCASYPGAVNTGELFFGEGSRLTVL.

The rearrangement uses TRBV9 and TRBJ2-1, with D unresolved. This CDR3 has 16 amino acids. V shed 3 bases and J shed 4 bases, with 17 bases lying between them. Germline V lookup: CDR1 SGDLS, CDR2 YYNGEE. The DNA of the CDR3 is TGTGCCAGCAGCGAGCCCCTGGGGTCCCATTACAATGAGCAGTTCTTC. It translates to CASSEPLGSHYNEQFF.

The genes are TRBV6-6 and TRBJ2-2; D ambiguous. The germline V gene has CDR1 MNHNY and CDR2 SVGAGI (reference sequence). This CDR3 contains 16 residues. The V gene lost 2 bases and the J gene lost 1 base, with 11 bases spanning the gap. The chain's CDR3 is CASSYGFALNTGELFF. The CDR3 coding sequence is TGTGCCAGCAGTTACGGTTTCGCCCTGAACACCGGGGAGCTGTTTTTT.

This rearrangement joins TRBV27 to TRBJ1-5; D is undetermined. Between the trimmed V and J ends, which lost 8 bases and 3 bases, there was a span of 20 bases. This CDR3 is built from 16 residues. CDR1 MNHEY and CDR2 SMNVEV come from the germline V gene (reference sequence). The CDR3 DNA reads TGTGCCAGCCCGGCTGTGGGAACGGCTCACAATCAGCCCCAGCATTTT. It codes for CASPAVGTAHNQPQHF.

This chain connects TRBV30 to TRBJ1-5, with TRBD1 as a possible D gene (6 bases). CDR1 GTSNPN and CDR2 SVGIG come from the germline V gene (reference sequence). V shed 1 base and J shed 9 bases, with 10 bases lying between them. This CDR3 has 12 amino acids. The DNA for the CDR3 is TGTGCCTGGAGTGACCTAGGGGGGCCCCAGCATTTT. This encodes CAWSDLGGPQHF. Full variable domain (remainder filled in from reference TRBV30 and TRBJ1-5): SQTIHQWPATLVQPVGSPLSLECTVEGTSNPNLYWYRQAAGRGLQLLFYSVGIGQISSEVPQNLSASRPQDRQFILSSKKLLLSDSGFYLCAWSDLGGPQHFGDGTRLSIL.